The text below deals with one T cell receptor beta chain. This entry belongs to a study of CD8 T cells in Susac syndrome. The CDR3 consists of 13 residues. CDR1 MNHEY and CDR2 SMNVEV come from the germline V gene (reference sequence). V lost 3 bases, J lost 3 bases, and 8 bases lay in between. After extraction with the RNeasy kit, about 0.45 to 1 ug of the RNA was reverse transcribed using random hexamers. Amplification of TCR beta CDR3 used immunoSEQ multiplex PCR across 54 Vbeta and 13 Jbeta. TCRdb recomputed calls from the immunoSEQ multiplex PCR reads with MiXCR, one row per CDR3 protein. This table has 100,000 to 110,000 distinct CDR3 sequences, around 96% appearing once.

Specimen: CD8+ T cells from PBMCs. The genes are TRBV27 and TRBJ1-1; D unclear. This TCR was recovered from a human donor with Susac syndrome. The CDR3 reads CASSFGGYTEAFF. The DNA of the CDR3 is TGTGCCAGCAGTTTCGGAGGCTACACTGAAGCTTTCTTT.